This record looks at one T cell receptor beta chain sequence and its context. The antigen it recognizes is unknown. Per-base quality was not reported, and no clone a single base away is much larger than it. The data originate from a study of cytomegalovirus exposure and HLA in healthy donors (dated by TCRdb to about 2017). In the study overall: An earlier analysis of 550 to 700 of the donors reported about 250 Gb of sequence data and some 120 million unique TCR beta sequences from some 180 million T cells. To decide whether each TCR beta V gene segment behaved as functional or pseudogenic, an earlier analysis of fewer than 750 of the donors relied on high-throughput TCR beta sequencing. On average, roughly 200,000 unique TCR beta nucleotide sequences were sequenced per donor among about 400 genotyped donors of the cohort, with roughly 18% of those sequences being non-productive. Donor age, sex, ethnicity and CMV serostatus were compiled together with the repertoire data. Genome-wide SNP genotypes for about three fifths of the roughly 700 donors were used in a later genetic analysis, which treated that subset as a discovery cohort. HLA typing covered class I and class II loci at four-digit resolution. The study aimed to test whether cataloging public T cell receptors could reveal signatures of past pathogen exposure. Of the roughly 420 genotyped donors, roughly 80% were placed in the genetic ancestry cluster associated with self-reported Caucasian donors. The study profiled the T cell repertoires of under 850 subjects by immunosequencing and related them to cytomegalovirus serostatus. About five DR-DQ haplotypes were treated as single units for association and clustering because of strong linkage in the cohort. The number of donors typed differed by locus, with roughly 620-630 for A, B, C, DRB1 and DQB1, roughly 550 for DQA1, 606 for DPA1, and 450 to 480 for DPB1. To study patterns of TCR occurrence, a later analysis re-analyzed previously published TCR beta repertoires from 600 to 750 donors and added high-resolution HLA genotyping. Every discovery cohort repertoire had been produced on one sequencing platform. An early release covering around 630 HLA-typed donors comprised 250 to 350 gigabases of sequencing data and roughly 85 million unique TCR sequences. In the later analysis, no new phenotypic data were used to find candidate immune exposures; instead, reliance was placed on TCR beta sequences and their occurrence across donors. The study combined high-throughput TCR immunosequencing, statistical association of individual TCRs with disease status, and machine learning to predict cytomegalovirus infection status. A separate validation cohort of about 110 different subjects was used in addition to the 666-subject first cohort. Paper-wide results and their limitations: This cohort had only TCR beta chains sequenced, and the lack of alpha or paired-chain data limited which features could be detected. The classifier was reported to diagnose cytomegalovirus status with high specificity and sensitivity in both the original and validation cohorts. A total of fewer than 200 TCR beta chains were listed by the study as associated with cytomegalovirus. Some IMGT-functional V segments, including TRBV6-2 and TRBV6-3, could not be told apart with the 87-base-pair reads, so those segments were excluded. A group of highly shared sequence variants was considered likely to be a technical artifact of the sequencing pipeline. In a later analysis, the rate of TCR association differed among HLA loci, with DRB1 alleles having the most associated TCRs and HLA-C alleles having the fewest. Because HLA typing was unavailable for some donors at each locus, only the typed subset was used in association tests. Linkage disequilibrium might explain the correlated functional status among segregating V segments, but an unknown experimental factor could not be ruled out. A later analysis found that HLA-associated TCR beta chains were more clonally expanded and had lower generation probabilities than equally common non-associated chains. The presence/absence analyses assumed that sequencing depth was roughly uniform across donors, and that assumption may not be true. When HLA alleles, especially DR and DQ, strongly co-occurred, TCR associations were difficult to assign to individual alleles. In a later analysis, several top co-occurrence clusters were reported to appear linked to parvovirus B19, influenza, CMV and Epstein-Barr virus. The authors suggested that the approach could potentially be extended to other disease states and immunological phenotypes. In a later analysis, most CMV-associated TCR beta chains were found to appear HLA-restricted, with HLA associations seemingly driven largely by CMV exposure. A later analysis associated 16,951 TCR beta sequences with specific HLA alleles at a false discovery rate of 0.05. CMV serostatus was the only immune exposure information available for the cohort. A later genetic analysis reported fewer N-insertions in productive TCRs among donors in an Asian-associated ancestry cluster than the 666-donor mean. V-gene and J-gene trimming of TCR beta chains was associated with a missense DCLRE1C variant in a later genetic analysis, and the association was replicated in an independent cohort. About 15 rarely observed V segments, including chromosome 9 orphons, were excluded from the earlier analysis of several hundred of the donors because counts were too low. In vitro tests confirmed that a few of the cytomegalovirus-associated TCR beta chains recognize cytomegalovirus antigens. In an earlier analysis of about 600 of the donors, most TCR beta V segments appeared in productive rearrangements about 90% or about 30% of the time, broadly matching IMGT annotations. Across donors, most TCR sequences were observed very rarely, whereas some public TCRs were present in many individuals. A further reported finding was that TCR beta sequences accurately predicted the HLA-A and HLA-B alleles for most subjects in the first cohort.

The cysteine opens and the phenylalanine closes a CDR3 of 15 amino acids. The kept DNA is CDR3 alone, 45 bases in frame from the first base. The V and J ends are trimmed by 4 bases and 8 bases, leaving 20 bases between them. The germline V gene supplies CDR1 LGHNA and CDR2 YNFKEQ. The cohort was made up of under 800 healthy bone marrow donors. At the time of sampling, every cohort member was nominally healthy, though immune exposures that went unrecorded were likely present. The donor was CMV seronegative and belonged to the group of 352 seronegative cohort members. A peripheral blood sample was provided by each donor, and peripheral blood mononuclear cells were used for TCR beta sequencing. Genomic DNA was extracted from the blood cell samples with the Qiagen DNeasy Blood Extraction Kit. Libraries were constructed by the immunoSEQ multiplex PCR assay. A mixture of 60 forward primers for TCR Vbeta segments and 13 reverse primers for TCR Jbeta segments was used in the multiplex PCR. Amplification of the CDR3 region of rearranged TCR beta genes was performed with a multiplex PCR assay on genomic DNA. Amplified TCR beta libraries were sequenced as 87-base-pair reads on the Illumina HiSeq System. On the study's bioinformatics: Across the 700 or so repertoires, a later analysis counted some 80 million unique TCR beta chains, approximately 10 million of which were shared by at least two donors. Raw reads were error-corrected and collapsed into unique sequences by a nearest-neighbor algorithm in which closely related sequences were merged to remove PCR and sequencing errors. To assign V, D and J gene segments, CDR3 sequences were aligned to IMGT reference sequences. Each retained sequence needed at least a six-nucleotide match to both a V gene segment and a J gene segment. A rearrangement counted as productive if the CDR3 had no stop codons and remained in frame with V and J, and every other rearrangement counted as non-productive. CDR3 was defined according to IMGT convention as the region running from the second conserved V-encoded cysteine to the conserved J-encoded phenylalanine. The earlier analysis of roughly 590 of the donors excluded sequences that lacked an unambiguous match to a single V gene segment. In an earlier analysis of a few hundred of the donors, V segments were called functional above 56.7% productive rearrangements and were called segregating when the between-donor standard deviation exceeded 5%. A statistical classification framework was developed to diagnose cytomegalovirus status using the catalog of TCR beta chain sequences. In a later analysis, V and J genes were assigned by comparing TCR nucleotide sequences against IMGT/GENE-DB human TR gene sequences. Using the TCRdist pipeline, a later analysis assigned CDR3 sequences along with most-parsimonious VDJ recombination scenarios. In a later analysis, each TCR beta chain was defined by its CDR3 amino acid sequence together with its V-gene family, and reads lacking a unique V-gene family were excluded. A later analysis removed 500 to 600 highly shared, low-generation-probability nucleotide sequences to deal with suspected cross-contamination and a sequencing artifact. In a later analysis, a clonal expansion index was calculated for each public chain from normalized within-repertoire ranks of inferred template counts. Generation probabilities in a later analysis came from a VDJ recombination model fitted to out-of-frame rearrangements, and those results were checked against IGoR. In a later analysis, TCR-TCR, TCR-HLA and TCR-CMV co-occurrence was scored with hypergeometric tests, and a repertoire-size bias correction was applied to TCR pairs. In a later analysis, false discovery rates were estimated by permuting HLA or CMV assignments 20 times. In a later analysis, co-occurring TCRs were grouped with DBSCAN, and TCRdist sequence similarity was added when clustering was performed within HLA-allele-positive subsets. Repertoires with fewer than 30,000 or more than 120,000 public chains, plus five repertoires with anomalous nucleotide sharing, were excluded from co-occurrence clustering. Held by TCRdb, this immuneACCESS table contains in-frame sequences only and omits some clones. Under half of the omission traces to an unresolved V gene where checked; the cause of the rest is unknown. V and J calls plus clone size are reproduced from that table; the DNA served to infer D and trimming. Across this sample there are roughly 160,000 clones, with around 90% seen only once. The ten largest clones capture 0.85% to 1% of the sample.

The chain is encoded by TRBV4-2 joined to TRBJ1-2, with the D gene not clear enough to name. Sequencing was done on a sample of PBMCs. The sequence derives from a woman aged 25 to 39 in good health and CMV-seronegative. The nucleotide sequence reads TGTGCCAGCAGCCCTTCTATGAGGGAGTCAGAAGGCTACACCTTC. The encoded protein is CASSPSMRESEGYTF.